What follows are 18 T cell receptor beta chains derived from one specimen sequenced in a study of graft-versus-host responses after intestinal transplantation. Sequencing was performed with immunoSEQ multiplex PCR; in TCRdb, only in-frame clones are kept and a portion is missing. The sample consists of more than 65,000 clones, less than 90% of them appearing once. These receptors are not linked to any known antigen. Sequenced material: unstimulated CD4+ T cells sorted from spleen or lymph node cells, taken before intestinal transplant. Source of these receptors: a human donor who received an intestinal transplant.

This chain connects TRBV27 to TRBJ1-4, with 7 bases fitting TRBD1. The CDR3 runs 14 residues. The J segment lost 10 bases and the V segment lost 4 bases, leaving 9 bases of the junction unmatched. Looked up from germline, CDR1 is MNHEY and CDR2 is SMNVEV (reference sequence). The chain's CDR3 is CASSSLRTGRKLFF. The CDR3, as DNA: TGTGCCAGCAGTTCCCTACGGACAGGCCGAAAACTGTTTTTT.

The chain uses TRBV28 and TRBJ1-2, with 8 bases that match TRBD1. The germline CDR1 and CDR2 sequences are MDHEN and SYDVKM. This CDR3 region has 15 residues. Trimming cost V 6 bases and J 4 bases; bases outside gene matches: 10. The CDR3 region is CASSTGTGPSYGYTF. The CDR3 nucleotides read TGTGCCAGCAGCACCGGGACAGGACCTTCCTATGGCTACACCTTC.

The chain has TRBV2 and TRBJ2-5; 12 bases match TRBD1. Germline-derived CDR1 and CDR2 are SNHLY and FYNNEI. The CDR3 sequence is 15 residues long. Unmatched junction bases numbered 5, after V lost 5 bases and J lost 4 bases. The CDR3 is CASSPGTGGGETQYF. The CDR3, as DNA: TGTGCCAGCAGTCCCGGGACAGGGGGCGGAGAGACCCAGTACTTC.

This clone was recorded only once. The rearrangement uses TRBV6-5 and TRBJ1-1, with D tentatively TRBD1 (5 bases). The CDR3 consists of 14 residues. The germline gives CDR1 MNHEY, CDR2 SVGAGI. The V end lost 7 bases, the J end lost 2 bases, and 14 bases lay between the germline ends. The CDR3 sequence: CASKEAGTNTEAFF. Here the CDR3 DNA reads TGTGCCAGCAAGGAAGCGGGGACCAACACTGAAGCTTTCTTT.

The CDR3 DNA reads TGCGCCAGCAGTGTGAGGACTAGCGCCGATGAGCAGTTCTTC. As protein: CASSVRTSADEQFF. The chain recombines TRBV10-2 with TRBJ2-1, with 9 bases lining up with TRBD2. The CDR3 is 14 residues long. Looked up from germline, CDR1 is WSHSY and CDR2 is SAAADI. V gave up 4 bases and J gave up 8 bases; unmatched junction bases: 6.

The chain joins TRBV14 to TRBJ1-2, with a possible D match to TRBD1 (6 bases). CDR1 and CDR2 from the germline V gene are SGHDN and FVKESK. Trimming took off 4 bases at V and 3 bases at J, with 15 bases between the two ends. CDR3 size: 15 residues. CDR3 protein: CASSPITGNYYGYTF. In DNA form, the CDR3 reads TGTGCCAGCAGCCCCATTACAGGGAATTACTATGGCTACACCTTC.

The rearrangement joins TRBV19 to TRBJ1-5; D ambiguous. CDR3 length: 11 amino acids. Looked up from germline, CDR1 is LNHDA and CDR2 is SQIVND (reference sequence). Deletions cut 9 bases from V and 4 bases from J, with 7 bases between. In nucleotides, the CDR3 is TGTGCCAGCGGGGTTAATCAGCCCCAGCATTTT. Residues: CASGVNQPQHF.

For the CDR3, the DNA is TGTGCCAGCAGTCGCGGACTAACTTCCACAGATACGCAGTATTTT. Encoded protein: CASSRGLTSTDTQYF. The chain links TRBV6-5 to TRBJ2-3, with D possibly being TRBD2 (6 bases). CDR1 is MNHEY, CDR2 SVGAGI, per germline. The CDR3 extends over 15 amino acids. Trimming stripped 5 bases from V and 2 bases from J, with 14 bases between.

In the case of this clone: No conserved phenylalanine or tryptophan ends this CDR3, so it is likely a read error. The limits of the CDR3 on the DNA are not certain, so only TCRdb's listed CDR3 is given. This chain joins TRBV21-1 and TRBJ1-3. TRBV21-1 has pseudogene status. The CDR3 region is 10 residues in length, termini included. The CDR3 protein is CASSKGEPVP.

This chain uses TRBV5-1 with TRBJ2-1; 9 nucleotides align to TRBD1. Germline CDR1 and CDR2: SGHRS and YFSETQ. With V trimmed by 1 base and J by 7 bases, 6 bases remained unmatched. The CDR3 runs 15 residues. The CDR3 sequence: CASSLRWTGENEQFF. DNA of the CDR3: TGCGCCAGCAGCTTGCGGTGGACAGGGGAGAATGAGCAGTTCTTC.

The chain carries TRBV29-1 and TRBJ1-5, with D unclear. The CDR3 has 14 residues. CDR1 SQVTM and CDR2 ANQGSEA come from the germline V gene. V shed 6 bases and J shed 4 bases, with 16 bases lying between them. In DNA, the CDR3 is TGCAGCGTGAGGGAGGGAGGACGGAATCAGCCCCAGCATTTT. Residues: CSVREGGRNQPQHF.

This chain links TRBV5-1 with TRBJ2-1; 12 nucleotides match TRBD2. V lost 3 bases and J lost 7; bases outside the gene matches: 8. CDR1 is SGHRS and CDR2 is YFSETQ in the germline V gene. The CDR3 is made up of 16 amino acids. The CDR3 region has the DNA TGCGCCAGCAGCTCAGCCTGGACTAGCGGGGATAATGAGCAGTTCTTC. Residues: CASSSAWTSGDNEQFF.

V and J are TRBV30 and TRBJ2-7, with 10 bases matching TRBD1. This CDR3 is 16 amino acids long. The V segment lost 2 bases and the J segment 3 bases; nucleotides outside the gene matches: 10. Germline-derived CDR1 and CDR2 are GTSNPN and SVGIG (reference sequence). CDR3 sequence: CAWSSRDRGVNYEQYF. In nucleotides, the CDR3 is TGTGCCTGGAGTTCCCGGGACAGGGGAGTTAACTACGAGCAGTACTTC.

The chain carries TRBV13 and TRBJ2-3; 14 nucleotides align to TRBD2. Looked up from germline, CDR1 is PRHDT and CDR2 is FYEKMQ (reference sequence). The junction had 8 bases not matched to a gene; V was cut back by 0 bases and J by 3 bases. CDR3 length: 19 amino acids. The DNA for the CDR3 is TGTGCCAGCAGCTTAGGGCTAGGACTAGCGGGGGGAAGGACAGATACGCAGTATTTT. Its translation: CASSLGLGLAGGRTDTQYF.

This chain joins TRBV6-1 and TRBJ2-5, with 8 positions matching TRBD1. This CDR3 has 13 residues. Germline CDR1 and CDR2: MNHNS and SASEGT. V was pared by 4 bases and J by 6 bases, with 4 bases of the junction left unmatched. Here the CDR3 reads CASSGDRGQTQYF. In nucleotides, the CDR3 is TGTGCCAGCAGTGGCGACAGGGGCCAGACCCAGTACTTC.

The chain recombines TRBV7-2 with TRBJ2-1; TRBD2 matches 10 bases. This CDR3 region has 15 residues. CDR1 and CDR2 from the germline V gene are SGHTA and FQGNSA. Trimming removed 2 bases from V and 6 bases from J; junction bases left unmatched: 4. The DNA for the CDR3 is TGTGCCAGCAGCTTACAGCGGGGGGGTTTCAATGAGCAGTTCTTC. Translating it yields CASSLQRGGFNEQFF.

This sequence joins TRBV6-5 and TRBJ2-6; 7 positions match TRBD2. CDR1 is MNHEY and CDR2 is SVGAGI in the germline V gene. J was trimmed by 0 bases and V by 2 bases; bases with no gene match: 1. This CDR3 is built from 16 residues. The CDR3 DNA follows: TGTGCCAGCAGTTACCGCGGGAGCTCTGGGGCCAACGTCCTGACTTTC. Translation gives CASSYRGSSGANVLTF.

The genes are TRBV25-1 and TRBJ2-7; D not resolved. This CDR3 contains 15 residues. V lost 4 bases to trimming and J lost 0 bases, with 13 bases between them. From germline, CDR1 is MGHDK and CDR2 SYGVNS. As DNA, the CDR3 is TGTGCCAGCAGTGGGTATGGCGGATCCTCCTACGAGCAGTACTTC. It translates to CASSGYGGSSYEQYF.